This T cell receptor (beta chain) was sequenced in a study of T-cell memory formation after mild COVID-19. TCRdb fed the 5' RACE reads into MiXCR, producing one record per CDR3 protein. The sample consists of under 300,000 distinct CDR3 sequences, 16% of them appearing once. Study-wide results and caveats: Contracting CD4+ clones sat mainly in CM and EM; CD8+ in EMRA.

This clonotype has more than one count but fewer than ten. The target antigen is unknown. This sequence was found in a man in his late teens or twenties who had mild COVID-19 (a few samples of this study predate the infection). Cell type and time point are not known. Input material: PBMCs or a T cell subset sorted from them (not recorded which).

Here the CDR3 DNA reads TGCGCCAGCAGCCGGTCCACTAGCGGGGGCCTCACCGGGGAGCTGTTTTTT. It is translated as CASSRSTSGGLTGELFF. The genes are TRBV4-3 and TRBJ2-2, with 11 bases identical to TRBD2. Germline V gene data show CDR1 as LGHNA and CDR2 as YSLEER. Trimming cost V 4 bases and J 4 bases; bases outside gene matches: 8. The CDR3 is 17 amino acids.